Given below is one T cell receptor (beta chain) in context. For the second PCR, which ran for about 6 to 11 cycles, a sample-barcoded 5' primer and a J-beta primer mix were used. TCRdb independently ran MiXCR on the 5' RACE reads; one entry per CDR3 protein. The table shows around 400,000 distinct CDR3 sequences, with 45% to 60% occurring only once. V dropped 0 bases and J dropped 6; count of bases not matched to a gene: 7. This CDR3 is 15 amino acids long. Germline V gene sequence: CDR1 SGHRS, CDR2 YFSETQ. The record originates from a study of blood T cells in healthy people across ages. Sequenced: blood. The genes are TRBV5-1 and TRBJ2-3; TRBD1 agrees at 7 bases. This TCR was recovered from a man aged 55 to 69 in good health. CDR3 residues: CASSLGVRGSDTQYF. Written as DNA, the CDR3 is TGCGCCAGCAGCTTGGGCGTCAGGGGGTCTGATACGCAGTATTTT.